This TCR beta chain was found in a study of identifying expanded T cells in peripheral blood. The study, taken as a whole, reports: Variance in clone template counts between approximately 2-week samples significantly increased with total template count across all healthy donors. Differentially abundant clones: 0.95 to 1.5 between replicates, around 17 at about two weeks, around 20 at four.

The data were produced by immunoSEQ multiplex PCR, yet TCRdb's version contains in-frame clones alone and is incomplete. The repertoire includes 100,000 to 150,000 clones, about four fifths of them detected once, and 3% to 3.5% sits in the top ten. The CDR3 extends over 15 amino acids. The V and J ends lost 2 bases and 4 bases respectively, with 14 bases between them. CDR1 and CDR2 (germline): MNHNY, SVGAGI (reference sequence). No infections or other immune events were documented during collection. Regarding this clone: Antigen: not known.

This chain links TRBV6-6 with TRBJ1-2; weak D call: TRBD1 (6 bases). This receptor was identified in a person aged 18 to 75 in good health. Source material: blood. The CDR3 sequence is CASSYEWGAFYGYTF. The CDR3 bases are TGTGCCAGCAGTTACGAGTGGGGGGCGTTCTATGGCTACACCTTC.